A single sample gave rise to the 27 T cell receptor beta chains below, sequenced in a study of T cells in Graves' hyperthyroidism and ophthalmopathy. RNA transcripts yielded amplified TCR beta CDR3 regions. The primer set for the first-round RT-PCR of the TCR CDR3 was HTBI. TCRdb itself ran the multiplex PCR reads through MiXCR, one entry per CDR3 protein. The sample lists 500,000 to 800,000 distinct CDR3 sequences; roughly 15% were seen once. The sample was blood. The receptors were sampled from a woman in her forties or fifties with Graves' ophthalmopathy.

Remarks on this clonotype: This clone may be a read error of a much larger clone one base away. The chain joins TRBV27 to TRBJ1-2; 8 bases align to TRBD1. CDR1 and CDR2 (germline): MNHEY, SMNVEV (reference sequence). This CDR3 comprises 14 residues. The CDR3 DNA sequence: TGTGCCGGCAGTTTATCGGACAGGGCCGATGGCTACACCTTC. It is translated as CAGSLSDRADGYTF.

This clonotype was detected many times. The V call is TRBV7-3, the J call TRBJ2-6; 10 nucleotides agree with TRBD1. CDR1 and CDR2 from the germline V gene are SGHTA and FQGTGA. The CDR3 is 16 amino acids. V shed 5 bases and J 2 bases; nucleotides not matched to a gene: 3. This chain's CDR3 is CASSPDRGAGANVLTF. In nucleotides, the CDR3 is TGTGCCAGCAGCCCGGACAGGGGGGCTGGGGCCAACGTCCTGACTTTC.

This clonotype was found a few times. This chain connects TRBV19 to TRBJ2-2, with TRBD1 identical over 9 bases. The CDR3 is 16 amino acids. With 5 bases clipped from V and 4 bases from J, the junction kept 8 bases outside the gene matches. Germline CDR1 LNHDA, CDR2 SQIVND (reference sequence). Here the CDR3 DNA reads TGTGCCAGTAGTCCACAGGGGGCGCCGGTCACCGGGGAGCTGTTTTTT. Translating gives CASSPQGAPVTGELFF.

The chain recombines TRBV11-3 with TRBJ2-1, with unresolved D. Deletions cut 0 bases from V and 7 bases from J, with 13 bases between. The germline CDR1 and CDR2 sequences are SGHNT and YENEEA. The CDR3 covers 15 residues. CDR3 loop: CASSLDLSQTNEQFF. In DNA, the CDR3 is TGTGCCAGCAGCTTAGATTTGTCTCAAACAAATGAGCAGTTCTTC.

As concerns this clonotype: The junction departs from the called germline gene at one end, perhaps through a read error. The chain links TRBV7-7 to TRBJ2-3; 11 bases align to TRBD1. The CDR3 loop spans 15 amino acids. Germline CDR1 is SSHAT and CDR2 is FNYEAQ (reference sequence). The CDR3 here is CASSRDRGTTDTQYF. In DNA, the CDR3 is TGTGCTAGCAGCCGGGACAGGGGGACCACAGATACGCAGTATTTT. Together with reference TRBV7-7 and TRBJ2-3, the CDR3 gives the full variable domain: GAGVSQSPRYKVTKRGQDVTLRCDPISSHATLYWYQQALGQGPEFLTYFNYEAQPDKSGLPSDRFSAERPEGSISTLTIQRTEQRDSAMYRCASSRDRGTTDTQYFGPGTRLTVL.

This clonotype was picked up many times. The genes are TRBV7-3 and TRBJ2-3; D gene uncertain. The CDR3 sequence is 15 residues long. CDR1 is SGHTA and CDR2 is FQGTGA in the germline V gene. V dropped 0 bases and J dropped 2 bases, with 9 bases sitting between them. CDR3 amino acids: CASSLTPADTDTQYF. CDR3 sequence (DNA): TGTGCCAGCAGCTTAACGCCTGCCGACACAGATACGCAGTATTTT.

As regards this clonotype: Being one base from a much bigger clone, this may be a read error. The conserved closing phenylalanine or tryptophan is absent in this CDR3, likely reflecting a read error. The V and J genes are TRBV30 and TRBJ1-1; D not resolved. CDR3 size: 10 residues. Per germline, CDR1 GTSNPN and CDR2 SVGIG (reference sequence). The V and J ends lost 4 bases and 7 bases respectively, with 7 bases between them. The CDR3 nucleotides are TGTGCCTGGAAGCTTGATGAAGCTTTCCTT. Translating it yields CAWKLDEAFL.

This clonotype was recorded a few times. J is TRBJ1-5 and V is TRBV7-9; unclear D gene. The CDR3 contains 18 residues. Trimming took off 1 base at V and 0 bases at J, with 16 bases between the two ends. In germline, CDR1 is SEHNR, CDR2 FQNEAQ (reference sequence). The CDR3 loop reads CASSLGGVVQDSNQPQHF. The CDR3 DNA reads as TGTGCCAGCAGCTTAGGTGGGGTTGTGCAGGATAGCAATCAGCCCCAGCATTTT.

The chain links TRBV4-3 to TRBJ1-5; 7 bases match TRBD1. Germline V CDR1 and CDR2: LGHNA, YSLEER. V was pared by 4 bases and J by 2 bases, with 8 bases of the junction left unmatched. This CDR3 contains 16 residues. The CDR3: CASSLDRAGGNQPQHF. CDR3 sequence (DNA): TGCGCCAGCAGCCTCGACAGGGCGGGTGGCAATCAGCCCCAGCATTTT.

This clonotype was counted many times. The chain links TRBV7-2 to TRBJ1-3, with a weak D call TRBD1 (5 bases). This CDR3 has 14 residues. Trimming cost V 3 bases and J 4 bases, with 10 bases left between them. The germline gives CDR1 SGHTA, CDR2 FQGNSA. DNA of the CDR3: TGTGCCAGCAGCTTTATGGGGCAGGGAAACACCATATATTTT. The encoded protein is CASSFMGQGNTIYF.

Concerning this clonotype: Given a much more abundant clone one base away, this may be a read error. The chain is built from TRBV27 and TRBJ1-2; 7 bases agree with TRBD1. Germline V CDR1 and CDR2: MNHEY, SMNVEV (reference sequence). The CDR3 consists of 14 residues. CDR3 coding DNA: TGTGTCAGCAGTTCGACAGGGTTCGACTATGGCTACACCTTC. Encoded protein: CVSSSTGFDYGYTF.

This chain connects TRBV10-3 to TRBJ2-7; maybe TRBD1 (6 bases). CDR3 length equals 15 residues. Trimming took off 5 bases at V and 0 bases at J, with 14 bases between the two ends. Germline lookup yields CDR1 ENHRY and CDR2 SYGVKD. CDR3 in DNA: TGTGCCATCAGTAAAACAGGGAAAGACTCCTACGAGCAGTACTTC. This sequence encodes CAISKTGKDSYEQYF.

In this sample, this clonotype turned up many times. V gene TRBV20-1 combines with J gene TRBJ2-7; tentatively, D is TRBD2 (6 bases). The CDR3 is made up of 15 amino acids. In germline, CDR1 is DFQATT, CDR2 SNEGSKA (reference sequence). V lost 3 bases, J lost 6 bases, and 21 bases lay in between. This chain's CDR3 is CSASEAGLSTSEQYF. CDR3 DNA sequence: TGCAGTGCTAGTGAGGCGGGACTTAGTACGTCCGAGCAGTACTTC.

This clonotype came up many times. The rearrangement uses TRBV7-6 and TRBJ2-3, with no clear D. Germline values: CDR1 SGHVS, CDR2 FNYEAQ. The CDR3 contains 15 residues. Trimming took 1 base from V and 2 from J, leaving 10 bases between them. CDR3 protein: CASSLEGPHTDTQYF. CDR3 coding DNA: TGTGCCAGCAGCTTAGAGGGCCCACACACAGATACGCAGTATTTT.

This clonotype was recorded at least ten times. J is TRBJ2-1 and V is TRBV28; D is perhaps TRBD1 (5 bases). This CDR3 region has 16 residues. V lost 5 bases, J lost 0 bases, and 14 bases lay in between. Germline-derived CDR1 and CDR2 are MDHEN and SYDVKM. Here the CDR3 reads CASSGVDSRSYNEQFF. The CDR3 DNA sequence: TGTGCCAGCAGTGGGGTAGACAGTCGCTCCTACAATGAGCAGTTCTTC.

In its sample, this clonotype was seen many times. The rearrangement links TRBV7-9 to TRBJ2-1, with 7 bases identical to TRBD2. Trimming at V came to 8 bases and at J to 9 bases, leaving 7 bases not matched to a gene. CDR3 length: 12 residues. The germline CDR1 and CDR2 sequences are SEHNR and FQNEAQ (reference sequence). The CDR3 region has the DNA TGTGCCAGCGTTACGGGAGGATTTGAGCAGTTCTTC. It translates to CASVTGGFEQFF.

This clonotype was counted ten times or more. This chain connects TRBV7-2 to TRBJ2-7, with a weak D call TRBD1 (6 bases). The germline V gene encodes CDR1 SGHTA and CDR2 FQGNSA. This CDR3 is built from 15 residues. Trimming took 4 bases from V and 2 from J, leaving 15 bases between them. CDR3 amino acids: CASSWGRSLTYEQYF. The CDR3 DNA reads TGTGCCAGCAGCTGGGGGCGGTCCCTAACCTACGAGCAGTACTTC.

This clonotype was recorded many times. The CDR3 DNA follows: TGCGCCAGCAGCTTGGACGGACTAGCGGGAGTCGAGACCCAGTACTTC. This gives the protein CASSLDGLAGVETQYF. The rearrangement joins TRBV5-1 to TRBJ2-5, with 13 bases that match TRBD2. This CDR3 spans 16 amino acids. Looked up from germline, CDR1 is SGHRS and CDR2 is YFSETQ. Losses at the gene ends were 0 bases for V and 5 bases for J; bases not matched to a gene: 4.

This clonotype has a count of ten or more. The gene calls are TRBV7-2 and TRBJ2-2; D gene uncertain. Germline V lookup: CDR1 SGHTA, CDR2 FQGNSA. This CDR3 is 12 amino acids long. Trimming removed 3 bases at V and 11 bases at J, with 10 bases between. CDR3 in DNA: TGTGCCAGCAGCTTGGACCGAAGAGAGCTGTTTTTT. Protein product: CASSLDRRELFF.

This clonotype was observed many times. The rearrangement joins TRBV28 to TRBJ2-3; tentative D call: TRBD2 (6 bases). CDR1 is MDHEN and CDR2 is SYDVKM in the germline V gene. The V gene lost 6 bases and the J gene lost 5 bases, with 12 bases spanning the gap. The length of the CDR3 is 13 residues. CDR3 protein: CASSPWRGDTQYF. In DNA, the CDR3 is TGTGCCAGCAGCCCCTGGAGGGGAGATACGCAGTATTTT. Based on the CDR3 plus reference TRBV28 and TRBJ2-3, the full variable domain is DVKVTQSSRYLVKRTGEKVFLECVQDMDHENMFWYRQDPGLGLRLIYFSYDVKMKEKGDIPEGYSVSREKKERFSLILESASTNQTSMYLCASSPWRGDTQYFGPGTRLTVL.

This clonotype has a count of ten or more. This chain links TRBV28 with TRBJ1-2; TRBD1 agrees at 10 bases. The V and J ends lost 5 bases and 4 bases, in that order; junction bases with no gene match: 10. This CDR3 has 16 amino acids. Per germline, CDR1 MDHEN and CDR2 SYDVKM. The CDR3 region is CASSHDRGRDSYGYTF. The CDR3 nucleotides are TGTGCCAGCAGTCACGACAGGGGGCGTGATTCCTATGGCTACACCTTC.

This clonotype has a count of ten or more. This chain uses TRBV7-9 with TRBJ2-1, with 15 bases lining up with TRBD2. Losses at the gene ends were 8 bases for V and 1 base for J; bases not matched to a gene: 6. This CDR3 contains 17 residues. CDR1 and CDR2 from the germline V gene are SEHNR and FQNEAQ (reference sequence). CDR3 sequence reads: CASVRTSGRESYNEQFF. The CDR3 DNA follows: TGTGCCAGCGTAAGGACTAGCGGGAGGGAGTCCTACAATGAGCAGTTCTTC.

There are many counts of this clonotype. The V call is TRBV20-1, the J call TRBJ2-3; D is unclear. Trimming removed 1 base from V and 0 bases from J, with 11 bases in between. Germline CDR1 is DFQATT and CDR2 is SNEGSKA (reference sequence). The CDR3 is 15 amino acids. DNA of the CDR3: TGCAGTGCTAGAGGTCTTGTATCTAGCACAGATACGCAGTATTTT. Protein: CSARGLVSSTDTQYF.

This clonotype was counted many times. J is TRBJ1-3 and V is TRBV4-2; TRBD1 is a possible D gene (5 bases). The CDR3 covers 16 residues. CDR1 and CDR2 from the germline V gene are LGHNA and YNFKEQ. Trimming took off 4 bases at V and 3 bases at J, with 16 bases between the two ends. DNA of the CDR3: TGTGCCAGCAGCCCGGGGTCAGGGAGCCTTGGAAACACCATATATTTT. Protein sequence: CASSPGSGSLGNTIYF.

This clonotype was counted ten times or more. The chain uses TRBV20-1 and TRBJ2-5, with 8 bases identical to TRBD2. With V trimmed by 0 bases and J by 1 base, 4 bases remained unmatched. There are 15 residues in the CDR3. Germline CDR1 reads DFQATT; CDR2 reads SNEGSKA (reference sequence). The CDR3 DNA reads TGCAGTGCTAGAGAGGGACTAGGGGGCCAAGAGACCCAGTACTTC. Residues: CSAREGLGGQETQYF.

This clonotype was seen ten or more times. V and J are TRBV12-3 or TRBV12-4 and TRBJ1-6; 8 bases agree with TRBD1. With 8 bases clipped from V and 10 bases from J, the junction kept 10 bases outside the gene matches. This CDR3 region has 14 residues. CDR3 in amino acids: CASGQGTVVSPLHF. CDR3 bases: TGTGCCAGCGGACAGGGTACTGTGGTATCACCCCTCCACTTT.

This clonotype was recorded many times. V gene TRBV2 combines with J gene TRBJ2-1; TRBD2 matches at 10 bases. With 4 bases clipped from V and 10 bases from J, the junction kept 7 bases outside the gene matches. The CDR3 consists of 14 residues. The germline V gene encodes CDR1 SNHLY and CDR2 FYNNEI. CDR3 amino acids: CASSASGRLREQFF. The CDR3, as DNA: TGTGCCAGCAGTGCTAGCGGGAGACTAAGAGAGCAGTTCTTC.